These T cell receptor beta chains were read from a single sample in a study of CD8+CD57+ T cells in acquired aplastic anemia. TCRdb re-called the reads through MiXCR, storing one row per CDR3 protein. The table includes about 81,000 distinct CDR3 sequences, 40% to 55% detected once. The sample taken for sequencing was sorted CD4+, CD8+, or CD8+CD57+ T cells (not recorded which) from PBMCs. These TCRs come from a human donor in good health, serving as a control. Each CDR3 is given with its conserved first and last residue. A D gene is named only where the DNA matches it firmly. The size entry is marked missing in some rows and otherwise reads once, few, many or a size class.

>once|TRBV19|TRBJ1-5|.
TGTGCCAGTAGTATAGATGCGGGCACGGATCAGCCCCAGCATTTT
CASSIDAGTDQPQHF
>.|TRBV7-3|TRBJ1-2|TRBD1
TGTGCCAGCACTGGGACAGGGGGCAACACCTTC
CASTGTGGNTF
>many|TRBV2|TRBJ2-5|TRBD1
TGTGCCAGCAGTGATCCCCAGGGGGTAGGGGAGACCCAGTACTTC
CASSDPQGVGETQYF
>many|TRBV6-6|TRBJ1-1|TRBD1
TGTGCCAGCAGCCCGGGACAGGGTGAAGCTTTCTTT
CASSPGQGEAFF
>.|TRBV7-6|TRBJ2-3|.
TGTGCCAGCAGCTTAGCGTGGGATACGCAGTATTTT
CASSLAWDTQYF
>.|TRBV6-5|TRBJ2-5|.
TGTGCCAGCAGTTACGGCCTGAAAGAGACCCAGTACTTC
CASSYGLKETQYF
>few|TRBV14|TRBJ2-7|.
TGTGCCAGCAGCCAAGAAGGGACACGATTCTACGAGCAGTACTTC
CASSQEGTRFYEQYF
>many|TRBV9|TRBJ1-1|.
TGTGCCAGCAGCGTAGTGTCGAACACTGAAGCTTTCTTT
CASSVVSNTEAFF
>.|TRBV19|TRBJ1-2|.
TGTGCCAGTAGTACCCCTTCGTCGGCCTATGGCTACACCTTC
CASSTPSSAYGYTF
>.|TRBV19|TRBJ2-7|TRBD1
TGTGCCAGTAGTCAACAGGGGGGCGACGAGCAGTACTTC
CASSQQGGDEQYF
>.|TRBV6-5|TRBJ1-1|.
TGTGCCAGCAGTTACTATGGAGAGAGCACTGAAGCTTTCTTT
CASSYYGESTEAFF
>.|TRBV3-1|TRBJ1-1|.
TGTGCCAGCAGCCAAGATTTTGGCACTGAAGCTTTCTTT
CASSQDFGTEAFF
>.|TRBV7-9|TRBJ2-7|TRBD1
TGTGCCAGCAGCTTAGGGGGACAGCCCTACGAGCAGTACTTC
CASSLGGQPYEQYF
>once|TRBV10-2|TRBJ1-3|.
TGCGCCAGCGTTGGGGGAAGCGCTGGAAACACCATATATTTT
CASVGGSAGNTIYF
>many|TRBV12-3/TRBV12-4|TRBJ2-5|TRBD2
TGTGCCAGCAGTTTGACTAGCGGAATCCAAGAGACCCAGTACTTC
CASSLTSGIQETQYF